This paragraph covers one T cell receptor beta chain sequence. The antigen it binds to is not known. Per-nucleotide qualities are absent, and no much larger clonotype sits a single base away. This sample was taken from a study of T cells after yellow fever vaccination (dated by TCRdb to between 2018 and 2020). Study-wide context: The SMART-Seq v4 Ultra Low Input RNA kit was used to prepare libraries from fractions with low cell numbers. To follow T-cell clones before and after both primary and booster YFV17D yellow fever vaccination, bulk TCR alpha and beta repertoires underwent longitudinal sequencing. Two healthy male donors, one aged 18 to 30 and one aged 30 to 40 years, were included in the cohort. Bulk PBMC replicates and cell subsets were isolated from blood drawn at multiple timepoints before and after both primary and secondary immunization.

The full study reports these points: Computational filtering was needed because FACS-sorted repertoires could contain abundant contaminating clonotypes from the bulk population. Compared with the primary T-cell response, the secondary T-cell response was weaker but faster, peaking on day 5 rather than day 15. A small share of clonotypes was detected in both CD4 and CD8 compartments, with the overlap likely arising from convergent recombination. Most clones expanded after primary vaccination (96% of CD4 and approximately 86% of CD8) were re-detected after the booster, suggesting that broad memory maintenance occurred. The study included only two donors, which limits how far the findings can be generalized.

Reading the germline V gene gives CDR1 SGHTA and CDR2 FQGTGA. The CDR3 goes from the cysteine to the phenylalanine over 15 residues. Of all the DNA, just the CDR3 is kept, 45 bases in frame from base 1. Here V drops 2 bases and J drops 4 bases, and the junction holds 4 bases not matched to any gene. TCR cDNA was made using 5'RACE template switching, a step that added a universal primer site and unique molecular identifiers. Priming for cDNA synthesis came from both the TCR alpha and TCR beta constant segments. Two PCR steps were used to amplify libraries, with sample barcodes and sequencing adapters being added in the second step. Sequencing of the libraries was done on either Illumina HiSeq 2500 (2x100 bp) or NovaSeq (2x150 bp). Processing in the source paper ran as follows. MIGEC was used to demultiplex reads and collapse the reads into UMI consensus sequences, and MiXCR was used for V(D)J alignment. Vaccine-responding clonotypes were defined with edgeR using replicate PBMC samples, requiring FDR below 0.01 and a log2 fold change above 5 up to day 15. CD4 or CD8 identity was assigned to each bulk clonotype according to whether the clonotype was present at higher abundance in the sequenced CD4 repertoire or the sequenced CD8 repertoire. TCRdb reran the public reads through fastp at Q25 and MiXCR, keeping productive beta chains. Each entry merges the rows of one CDR3 protein and shows their most common DNA and genes. In this record, the V and J calls reflect TCRdb's handling and not the investigators' own analysis. The sample table lists 510,000 or so distinct CDR3 sequences, about a fifth of them with a count of one. Clones ranked in the top ten supply 13% to 15% of the sample.

In the paper's terms, the treatment or condition label means: live attenuated yellow fever vaccine strain. At each blood-draw timepoint, two biological replicates of bulk PBMCs were collected. A standard Ficoll-Paque protocol was used to isolate PBMCs from peripheral blood. TriZol was used to extract RNA from bulk PBMCs, from CD4 and CD8 fractions, and from dextramer-positive and dextramer-negative fractions. The rearrangement joined TRBV7-3 to TRBJ2-7, with 11 bases matching TRBD2. This receptor was taken from a man aged 25 to 40 who received the YFV17D yellow fever vaccine. This specimen was PBMCs, taken 15 days after the yellow fever booster vaccination. The nucleotide sequence reads as follows: TGTGCCAGCAGCTTAGCCGGGACTAGCGGATACGAGCAGTACTTC. Translated, this is CASSLAGTSGYEQYF.